This T cell receptor beta chain was captured in a study of shared clonotypes between healthy human individuals. Study-wide results and limits: Sharing across four donors was seen in around 5% of naive CD4 clonotypes. Non-shared clonotypes displayed generation probabilities falling below those of clonotypes present in all four donors.

Sequencing used immunoSEQ multiplex PCR; TCRdb keeps in-frame clones, though not all of them. The sample has about 990,000 clones; around three quarters are singletons. Note on this clone: Its antigen is currently unknown. Other DNA sequences of this sample code for an identical CDR3.

The V and J ends lost 5 bases and 4 bases, in that order; junction bases with no gene match: 6. The CDR3 extends over 15 amino acids. Germline CDR1 SGHAT, CDR2 FQDESV (reference sequence). This receptor was identified in a man between 18 and 35 years old in good health. Some clones in this sample may be carry-over from other donors' samples. V usage is TRBV11-1 and J usage is TRBJ1-1; 11 nucleotides agree with TRBD1. The source material was memory CD4+ T cells from PBMCs. The subset: CD45RA-negative fraction. This chain's CDR3 is CASSLSGTGGTEAFF. The DNA for the CDR3 is TGTGCCAGCAGCCTCTCCGGGACAGGGGGCACTGAAGCTTTCTTT.